Following are 16 T cell receptor beta chains from one sample sequenced in a study of T cell responses to AZD1222 COVID-19 vaccine. Assay: immunoSEQ multiplex PCR; the TCRdb copy retains only in-frame clones and omits some. The table lists 120,000 to 150,000 clones, 85% to 95% of them singletons, with about 2.1% in the top ten. The sequencing here drew on peripheral blood, taken on day 0 of AZD1222 vaccination. These receptors all come from an adult in good health.

V gene TRBV28 combines with J gene TRBJ2-5; 7 bases fit TRBD1. The CDR3 covers 16 residues. The J segment lost 5 bases and the V segment lost 2 bases, leaving 11 bases of the junction unmatched. From germline, CDR1 is MDHEN and CDR2 SYDVKM. The CDR3, as DNA: TGTGCCAGCAGTTTAGGGCTACAGGGGCGCGGGGAGACCCAGTACTTC. It specifies CASSLGLQGRGETQYF.

This clone was counted once. The chain has TRBV15 and TRBJ2-7; D possibly corresponds to TRBD2 (7 bases). The CDR3 runs to 14 residues. V was pared by 5 bases and J by 7 bases, with 18 bases between. Germline V lookup: CDR1 LNHNV, CDR2 YYDKDF (reference sequence). CDR3 DNA: TGTGCCACCAGCGGGGGGGGCGCACTGGGGGAGCAGTACTTC. This codes for CATSGGGALGEQYF.

The V gene is TRBV14, the J gene TRBJ2-6; either TRBD1 or TRBD2 may supply D (5 bases each). Germline lookup yields CDR1 SGHDN and CDR2 FVKESK. This CDR3 spans 21 amino acids. Trimming pared 2 bases from V and 0 bases from J, leaving 23 bases between. The CDR3 is CASSQTNIRDPAPSGANVLTF. The CDR3, as DNA: TGTGCCAGCAGCCAAACAAATATTAGGGACCCGGCTCCCTCTGGGGCCAACGTCCTGACTTTC.

This chain links TRBV12-3 or TRBV12-4 with TRBJ1-4; D unclear. V dropped 1 base and J dropped 4 bases, with 4 bases sitting between them. This CDR3 is built from 13 residues. In DNA form, the CDR3 reads TGTGCCAGCAGTTTAGTCTTTAATGAAAAACTGTTTTTT. Its translation: CASSLVFNEKLFF.

The rearrangement links TRBV25-1 to TRBJ1-1; D is uncertain. Between the trimmed V and J ends, which lost 6 bases and 6 bases, there was a span of 5 bases. Germline V gene lookup returns CDR1 MGHDK and CDR2 SYGVNS. CDR3 size: 10 residues. CDR3 coding DNA: TGTGCCAGCAGGGGTCCTGAAGCTTTCTTT. Translating it yields CASRGPEAFF.

The chain links TRBV11-2 to TRBJ2-1; a weak D match, TRBD1 (6 bases). Germline loops: CDR1 SGHAT, CDR2 FQNNGV. CDR3 size: 13 residues. The germline V and J ends were trimmed by 1 base and 6 bases, with 7 bases remaining between them. The CDR3 nucleotides are TGTGCCAGCAGCTTAGGACAGGTCAATGAGCAGTTCTTC. This translates into CASSLGQVNEQFF. Supplemented by reference TRBV11-2 and TRBJ2-1, the full variable domain reads EAGVAQSPRYKIIEKRQSVAFWCNPISGHATLYWYQQILGQGPKLLIQFQNNGVVDDSQLPKDRFSAERLKGVDSTLKIQPAKLEDSAVYLCASSLGQVNEQFFGPGTRLTVL.

V and J are TRBV27 and TRBJ1-1; no clear D. Trimming cost V 7 bases and J 1 base, with 13 bases left between them. This CDR3 has 14 residues. Germline V gene sequence: CDR1 MNHEY, CDR2 SMNVEV (reference sequence). CDR3: CASMLDWENTEAFF. Here the CDR3 DNA reads TGTGCCAGCATGTTGGATTGGGAGAACACTGAAGCTTTCTTT.

The chain links TRBV5-4 to TRBJ2-5; 8 nucleotides agree with TRBD1. This CDR3 has 13 amino acids. Germline CDR1 and CDR2: SGHNT and YYREEE (reference sequence). The V gene end was trimmed by 4 bases and the J gene end by 3 bases; junction bases not matched to a gene: 2. The CDR3: CASSTGQEETQYF. The DNA for the CDR3 is TGTGCCAGCAGCACGGGACAGGAAGAGACCCAGTACTTC.

The rearrangement joins TRBV5-1 to TRBJ1-2; D is possibly TRBD1 (6 bases). Germline assignment: CDR1 SGHRS and CDR2 YFSETQ. The length of the CDR3 is 16 residues. V was clipped by 0 bases and J by 8 bases, with 20 bases between them. CDR3 bases: TGCGCCAGCAGCTTGGCCGGGACAAGGAGTCGTGGCGGCTACACCTTC. Residues: CASSLAGTRSRGGYTF. The full variable domain, its missing parts supplied by reference TRBV5-1 and TRBJ1-2, is KAGVTQTPRYLIKTRGQQVTLSCSPISGHRSVSWYQQTPGQGLQFLFEYFSETQRNKGNFPGRFSGRQFSNSRSEMNVSTLELGDSALYLCASSLAGTRSRGGYTFGSGTRLTVV.

The V and J genes are TRBV7-2 and TRBJ1-1, with 9 bases lining up with TRBD1. This CDR3 is built from 13 residues. With V trimmed by 5 bases and J by 10 bases, 8 bases remained unmatched. CDR1 is SGHTA and CDR2 is FQGNSA in the germline V gene. The CDR3 DNA follows: TGTGCCAGCAGCCGCACAGGGGGCGAGAGAGCTTTCTTT. Translation: CASSRTGGERAFF.

The rearrangement joins TRBV30 to TRBJ2-7; perhaps TRBD1 as D (5 bases). With 0 bases removed from V and 4 bases from J, the gap between germline ends came to 10 bases. The V gene's germline CDR1 is GTSNPN and CDR2 SVGIG (reference sequence). This CDR3 spans 13 amino acids. CDR3 protein: CAWSVRQGYEQYF. In DNA form, the CDR3 reads TGTGCCTGGAGTGTACGGCAGGGTTACGAGCAGTACTTC.

As regards this clone: The sample carries other DNA sequences with the same CDR3. This sequence joins TRBV9 and TRBJ1-2, with unresolved D. Deletions cut 1 base from V and 4 bases from J, with 5 bases between. There are 12 residues in the CDR3. Germline assignment: CDR1 SGDLS and CDR2 YYNGEE. The chain's CDR3 is CASSVSSYGYTF. CDR3 bases: TGTGCCAGCAGCGTAAGTTCCTATGGCTACACCTTC.

This clone appeared once. The DNA of the CDR3 is TGTGCCAGCAGTGAAGCGCGCCGGACAGGAAATCAGCCCCAGCATTTT. It encodes CASSEARRTGNQPQHF. The chain recombines TRBV6-1 with TRBJ1-5; the match to TRBD1 covers 7 bases. V trimming: 0 bases; J trimming: 4 bases; junction bases outside the gene matches: 6. Germline V CDR1 and CDR2: MNHNS, SASEGT. This CDR3 spans 16 amino acids.

This clone was counted between two and nine times. The J gene is TRBJ2-2, the V gene TRBV9, with TRBD2 identical over 7 bases. The CDR3 covers 13 residues. The trim removed 4 bases at V and 6 bases at J, leaving 3 bases unmatched. Germline V lookup: CDR1 SGDLS, CDR2 YYNGEE. CDR3 in amino acids: CASSFGGSGELFF. The CDR3 DNA follows: TGTGCCAGCAGCTTCGGGGGGTCCGGGGAGCTGTTTTTT.

The V gene is TRBV2, the J gene TRBJ1-6; D ambiguous. CDR1 SNHLY and CDR2 FYNNEI come from the germline V gene. CDR3 length: 14 residues. V lost 3 bases and J 13 bases, leaving 16 bases between the germline ends. The CDR3 reads CASSDRTSFGPLHF. As DNA, the CDR3 is TGTGCCAGCAGTGATAGGACTTCATTCGGGCCCCTCCACTTT.

This chain uses TRBV6-6 with TRBJ1-3; no clear D. CDR1 MNHNY and CDR2 SVGAGI come from the germline V gene (reference sequence). CDR3 length equals 15 residues. V was cut by 0 bases and J by 0 bases, with 6 bases left in between. DNA of the CDR3: TGTGCCAGCAGTTACTCGGGCCTCTCTGGAAACACCATATATTTT. Translating gives CASSYSGLSGNTIYF.